The 6 T cell receptor beta chains given below trace back to one sample, sequenced in a study of CD8 T cells in Susac syndrome. With random hexamers, reverse transcription was performed on about 0.5 to 1 ug of RNA. TCRdb itself ran the immunoSEQ multiplex PCR reads through MiXCR, one entry per CDR3 protein. The sample has some 150,000 distinct CDR3 sequences, approximately 95% seen once; the top ten hold 0.15% to 0.2%. Sequenced sample: CD4+ T cells from PBMCs. These receptors all come from a human donor with Susac syndrome.

This chain uses TRBV9 with TRBJ2-3; possible D gene TRBD2, 6 bases. CDR1 and CDR2 (germline): SGDLS, YYNGEE. The germline V and J ends were trimmed by 4 bases and 2 bases, with 17 bases remaining between them. The CDR3 spans 16 residues. The CDR3 DNA reads TGTGCCAGCAGCACGACGGGCGGGGCCATCACAGATACGCAGTATTTT. It encodes CASSTTGGAITDTQYF.

The chain has TRBV20-1 and TRBJ1-1, with unresolved D. The CDR3 sequence is 11 residues long. Per the germline V gene, CDR1 is DFQATT and CDR2 is SNEGSKA (reference sequence). CDR3 amino acids: CMPRRETEAFF. The CDR3 DNA reads TGCATGCCTCGGAGGGAGACTGAAGCTTTCTTT.

The chain has TRBV11-2 and TRBJ1-2; D gene ambiguous. Trimming took off 5 bases at V and 4 bases at J, with 11 bases between the two ends. The germline V gene has CDR1 SGHAT and CDR2 FQNNGV. CDR3 length: 13 amino acids. CDR3 residues: CASSQEDGYGYTF. The CDR3 DNA reads as TGTGCCAGCAGCCAAGAGGACGGCTATGGCTACACCTTC. The whole variable domain, remainder taken from reference TRBV11-2 and TRBJ1-2, is EAGVAQSPRYKIIEKRQSVAFWCNPISGHATLYWYQQILGQGPKLLIQFQNNGVVDDSQLPKDRFSAERLKGVDSTLKIQPAKLEDSAVYLCASSQEDGYGYTFGSGTRLTVV.

This clonotype was observed a few times. The chain uses TRBV11-2 and TRBJ2-6; D gene unclear. The CDR3 runs 15 residues. V was trimmed by 6 bases and J by 2 bases, leaving 11 bases between them. The germline CDR1 and CDR2 sequences are SGHAT and FQNNGV. CDR3 DNA sequence: TGTGCCAGCAGTTCGGGTGGCGCTGGGGCCAACGTCCTGACTTTC. Translating gives CASSSGGAGANVLTF.

The rearrangement joins TRBV19 to TRBJ2-7; 8 nucleotides line up with TRBD1. Germline CDR1 reads LNHDA; CDR2 reads SQIVND (reference sequence). The V segment lost 5 bases and the J segment 2 bases; nucleotides outside the gene matches: 5. The CDR3 is made up of 14 amino acids. The CDR3 nucleotides are TGTGCCAGTAGTGAAGGGACAGGCCCCTACGAGCAGTACTTC. This translates into CASSEGTGPYEQYF.

This rearrangement joins TRBV6-5 to TRBJ2-6, with TRBD1 as a possible D gene (6 bases). The V gene's germline CDR1 is MNHEY and CDR2 SVGAGI. The CDR3 sequence is 20 residues long. Deletions cut 2 bases from V and 3 bases from J, with 23 bases between. The CDR3 protein is CASSYPPGPTGNDGANVLTF. For the CDR3, the DNA is TGTGCCAGCAGTTACCCTCCGGGACCTACAGGGAATGATGGGGCCAACGTCCTGACTTTC.